These 3 T cell receptor beta chains were sequenced from one sample in a study of PD-1 blockade in classical Hodgkin lymphoma. Assay used: immunoSEQ multiplex PCR; TCRdb lists only in-frame clones, some missing. The sample has about 37,000 clones, just over 75% seen once. Relapses following autologous stem cell transplantation were seen in all patients, with brentuximab vedotin exposure varying. The sequenced sample was peripheral blood mononuclear cells (PBMCs), obtained before the second cycle of nivolumab. These receptors were taken from a human donor with classical Hodgkin lymphoma.

This chain joins TRBV21-1 and TRBJ1-2; whether TRBD1, the table's D call, matches the DNA was not checked. TRBV21-1 is flagged as a pseudogene. The CDR3 runs 18 residues. The CDR3 loop reads CASSKGPWVEVSPYGYTF. In nucleotides, the CDR3 is TGTGCCAGCAGCAAGGGGCCTTGGGTAGAAGTCTCACCCTATGGCTACACCTTC.

The V and J genes are TRBV10-3 and TRBJ2-3, with unresolved D. The germline gives CDR1 ENHRY, CDR2 SYGVKD. The CDR3 runs to 12 residues. V was trimmed by 2 bases and J by 8 bases, leaving 8 bases between them. CDR3 coding DNA: TGTGCCATCAGTGAGGGCCCCCTTACGCAGTATTTT. This codes for CAISEGPLTQYF.

This rearrangement joins TRBV7-2 to TRBJ2-1; D may correspond to TRBD1 or TRBD2 (5 bases each). V was trimmed by 1 base and J by 9 bases, leaving 10 bases between them. Germline CDR1 is SGHTA and CDR2 is FQGNSA. The CDR3 covers 13 residues. The CDR3 reads CASSLGQRGEQFF. Here the CDR3 DNA reads TGTGCCAGCAGCTTAGGGCAGAGGGGTGAGCAGTTCTTC. The full variable domain, with the rest looked up from reference TRBV7-2 and TRBJ2-1, is GAGVSQSPSNKVTEKGKDVELRCDPISGHTALYWYRQSLGQGLEFLIYFQGNSAPDKSGLPSDRFSAERTGGSVSTLTIQRTQQEDSAVYLCASSLGQRGEQFFGPGTRLTVL.